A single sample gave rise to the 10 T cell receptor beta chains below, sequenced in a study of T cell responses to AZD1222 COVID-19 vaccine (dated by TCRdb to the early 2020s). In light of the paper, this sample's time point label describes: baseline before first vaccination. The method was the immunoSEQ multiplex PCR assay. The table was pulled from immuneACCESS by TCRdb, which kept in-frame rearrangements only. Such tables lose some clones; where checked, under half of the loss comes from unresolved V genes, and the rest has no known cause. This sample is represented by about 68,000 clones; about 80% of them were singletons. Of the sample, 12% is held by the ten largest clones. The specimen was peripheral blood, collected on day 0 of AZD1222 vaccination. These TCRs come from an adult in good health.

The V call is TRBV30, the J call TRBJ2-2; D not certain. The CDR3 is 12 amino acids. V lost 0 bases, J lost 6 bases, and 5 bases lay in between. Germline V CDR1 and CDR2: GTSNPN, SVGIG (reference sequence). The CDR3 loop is CAWSVQSGELFF. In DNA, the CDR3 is TGTGCCTGGAGTGTACAGTCCGGGGAGCTGTTTTTT.

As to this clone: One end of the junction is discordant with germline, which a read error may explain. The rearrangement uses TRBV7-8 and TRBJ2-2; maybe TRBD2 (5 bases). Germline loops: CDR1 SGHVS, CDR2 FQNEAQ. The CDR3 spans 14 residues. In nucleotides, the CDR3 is TGTGTCAGCAGCTTAGAAGAGGTAGCGGGGGAGCTGTTTTTT. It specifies CVSSLEEVAGELFF.

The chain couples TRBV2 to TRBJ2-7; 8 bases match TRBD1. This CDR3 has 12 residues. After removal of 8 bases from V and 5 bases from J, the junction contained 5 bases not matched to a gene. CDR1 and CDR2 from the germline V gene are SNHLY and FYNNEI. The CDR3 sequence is CASGTGGHEQYF. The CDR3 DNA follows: TGTGCCAGCGGCACAGGGGGACACGAGCAGTACTTC.

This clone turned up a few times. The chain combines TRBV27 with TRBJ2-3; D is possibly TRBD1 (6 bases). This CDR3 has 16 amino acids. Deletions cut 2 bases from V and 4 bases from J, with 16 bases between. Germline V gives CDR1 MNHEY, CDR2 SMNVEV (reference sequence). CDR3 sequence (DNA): TGTGCCAGCAGTTTACGAAACAGGGTTCTGGCAGATACGCAGTATTTT. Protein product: CASSLRNRVLADTQYF.

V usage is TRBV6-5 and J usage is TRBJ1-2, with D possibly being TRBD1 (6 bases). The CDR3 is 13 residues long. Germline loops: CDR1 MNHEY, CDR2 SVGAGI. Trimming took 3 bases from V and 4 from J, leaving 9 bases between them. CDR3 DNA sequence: TGTGCCAGCAGTTATGGGACATTCTATGGCTACACCTTC. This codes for CASSYGTFYGYTF.

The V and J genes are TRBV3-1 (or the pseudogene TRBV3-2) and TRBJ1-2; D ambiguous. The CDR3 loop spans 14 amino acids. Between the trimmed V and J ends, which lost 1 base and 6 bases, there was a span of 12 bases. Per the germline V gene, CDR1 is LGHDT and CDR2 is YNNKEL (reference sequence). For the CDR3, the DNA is TGTGCCAGCAGCCAAGCTGCGGGAGCGGATGGCTACACCTTC. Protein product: CASSQAAGADGYTF.

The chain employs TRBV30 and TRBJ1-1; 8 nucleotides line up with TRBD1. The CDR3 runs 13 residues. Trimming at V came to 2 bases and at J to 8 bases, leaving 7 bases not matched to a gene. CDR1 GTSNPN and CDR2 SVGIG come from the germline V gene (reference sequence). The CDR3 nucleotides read TGTGCCTGGAGTTCTTCAGGGACAGGCGAAGCTTTCTTT. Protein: CAWSSSGTGEAFF.

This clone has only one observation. The CDR3 region has the DNA TGTGCCAGCAGCACCCTAGCGGGGGGGTTTGGAGATACGCAGTATTTT. It yields the protein CASSTLAGGFGDTQYF. This chain links TRBV3-1 (or the pseudogene TRBV3-2) with TRBJ2-3, with 12 bases lining up with TRBD2. V lost 5 bases, J lost 5 bases, and 8 bases stayed unmatched. Germline loops: CDR1 LGHDT, CDR2 YNNKEL (reference sequence). CDR3 length: 16 amino acids.

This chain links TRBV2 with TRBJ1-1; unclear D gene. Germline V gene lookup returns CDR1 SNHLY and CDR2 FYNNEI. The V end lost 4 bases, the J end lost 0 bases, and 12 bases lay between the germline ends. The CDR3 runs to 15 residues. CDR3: CASSGGRRMNTEAFF. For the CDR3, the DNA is TGTGCCAGCAGTGGAGGCCGCAGAATGAACACTGAAGCTTTCTTT.

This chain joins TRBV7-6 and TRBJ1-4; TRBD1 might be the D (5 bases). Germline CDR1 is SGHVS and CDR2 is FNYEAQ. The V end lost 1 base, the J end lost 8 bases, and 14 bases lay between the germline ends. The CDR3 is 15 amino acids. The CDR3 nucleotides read TGTGCCAGCAGCTTAGACGGGACGGAGGGCGAAAAACTGTTTTTT. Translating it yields CASSLDGTEGEKLFF.